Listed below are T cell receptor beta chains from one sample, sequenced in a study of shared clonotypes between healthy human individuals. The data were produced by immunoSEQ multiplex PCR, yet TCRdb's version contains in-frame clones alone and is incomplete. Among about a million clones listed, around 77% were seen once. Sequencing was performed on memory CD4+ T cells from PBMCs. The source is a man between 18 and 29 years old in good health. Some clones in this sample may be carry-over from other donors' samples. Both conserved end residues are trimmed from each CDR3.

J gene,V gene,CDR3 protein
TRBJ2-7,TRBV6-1,ASSERGRSRVLTYEQY
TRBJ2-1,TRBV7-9,ASSWTSGRGDEQF
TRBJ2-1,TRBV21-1,ASSKDGTSGSRNEQF
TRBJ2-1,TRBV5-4,ASSLVSNSYNEQF
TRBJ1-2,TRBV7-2,ASSYRDTSYGYT
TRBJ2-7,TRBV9,ASSARHGGYEQY
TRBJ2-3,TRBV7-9,ASTDLRGSSTDTQY
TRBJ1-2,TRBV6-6,ASSRPGGYT
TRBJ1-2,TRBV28,ASSSPSEYFGYT
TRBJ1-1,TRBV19,ASSPPPGGVRTEAF
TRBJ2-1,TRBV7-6,ASSLFDSRYNEQF
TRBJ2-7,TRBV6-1,ASSEASMRAREQY
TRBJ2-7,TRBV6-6,ATQESQLAEPYEQY
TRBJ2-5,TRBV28,ASSGLGQGQETQY
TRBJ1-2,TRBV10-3,AITQGQPYGYT
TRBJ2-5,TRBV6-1,ASSEGLLVGY
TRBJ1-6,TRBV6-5,ASSRQNNSPLH
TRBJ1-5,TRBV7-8,ASSEGRGLGVDQPQH
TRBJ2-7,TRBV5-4,ASSLSSGSHYEQY
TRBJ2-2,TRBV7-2,ASSLSRNTGELF
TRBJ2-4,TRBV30,AWSVAASKNIQY
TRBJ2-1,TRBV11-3,ASSLNVDNEQF
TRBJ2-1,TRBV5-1,ASSLPRTGSYNEQF
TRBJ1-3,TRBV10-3,AIRDGGRGNTIY